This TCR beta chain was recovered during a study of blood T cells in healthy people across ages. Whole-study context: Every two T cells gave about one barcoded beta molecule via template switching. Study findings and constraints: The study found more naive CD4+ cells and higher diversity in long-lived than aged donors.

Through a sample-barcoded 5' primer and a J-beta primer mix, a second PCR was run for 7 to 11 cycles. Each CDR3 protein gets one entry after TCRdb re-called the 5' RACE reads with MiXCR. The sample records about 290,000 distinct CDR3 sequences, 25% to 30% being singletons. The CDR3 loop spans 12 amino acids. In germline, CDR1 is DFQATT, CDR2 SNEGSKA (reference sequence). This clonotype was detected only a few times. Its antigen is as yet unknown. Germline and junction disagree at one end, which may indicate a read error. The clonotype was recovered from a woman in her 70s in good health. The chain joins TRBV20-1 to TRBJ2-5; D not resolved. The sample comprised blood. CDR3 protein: CSAGDGKETQYF. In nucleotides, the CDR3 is TGCAGTGCTGGAGACGGAAAAGAGACCCAGTACTTC.